Below are 22 T cell receptor beta chains sequenced from a single sample in a study of blood T cell repertoires in COVID-19. Some clones are missing from TCRdb's copy, which holds only in-frame ones; the method was immunoSEQ multiplex PCR. The table has approximately 300,000 clones, approximately 83% seen once. Source material: peripheral blood. These receptors came from a person aged 70 to 85 with COVID-19, enrolled during active disease.

The V call is TRBV5-6, the J call TRBJ2-3; tentatively, D is TRBD2 (5 bases). Germline lookup yields CDR1 SGHDT and CDR2 YYEEEE. V was clipped by 4 bases and J by 4 bases, with 13 bases between them. CDR3 length equals 14 residues. CDR3 residues: CASSLEGRADTQYF. The DNA for the CDR3 is TGTGCCAGCAGCCTCGAGGGCCGGGCAGATACGCAGTATTTT.

The V and J genes are TRBV2 and TRBJ2-5; TRBD2 is a possible D gene (5 bases). V lost 7 bases, J lost 3 bases, and 15 bases lay in between. Germline lookup yields CDR1 SNHLY and CDR2 FYNNEI. This CDR3 is 14 amino acids long. CDR3 DNA sequence: TGTGCCAGCAACGCCTTTCGGGGTAAAGAGACCCAGTACTTC. It is translated as CASNAFRGKETQYF.

The gene calls are TRBV28 and TRBJ2-3; D may be TRBD2 (6 bases). The CDR3 has 15 residues. Germline CDR1 reads MDHEN; CDR2 reads SYDVKM. Trimming pared 5 bases from V and 6 bases from J, leaving 18 bases between. As DNA, the CDR3 is TGTGCCAGCAGTCCCCCCGGCGGGGTGCGGGATACGCAGTATTTT. Translation: CASSPPGGVRDTQYF.

V usage is TRBV7-9 and J usage is TRBJ1-2, with TRBD1 matching 9 bases. The length of the CDR3 is 16 residues. The trim removed 1 base at V and 3 bases at J, leaving 6 bases unmatched. The germline CDR1 and CDR2 sequences are SEHNR and FQNEAQ (reference sequence). Here the CDR3 DNA reads TGTGCCAGCAGCTTAGGGGACAGGGTGATGGACTATGGCTACACCTTC. It codes for CASSLGDRVMDYGYTF.

The V call is TRBV6-5, the J call TRBJ1-6; a weak D match, TRBD1 (5 bases). The ends were cut back, 8 bases at V and 7 bases at J, with 9 bases in the middle. CDR1 is MNHEY, CDR2 SVGAGI, per germline. This CDR3 is 12 amino acids long. CDR3 sequence (DNA): TGTGCCAGCGGAGACAGAAATTCACCCCTCCACTTT. Its translation: CASGDRNSPLHF.

The chain combines TRBV2 with TRBJ1-2; 9 bases align to TRBD1. CDR1 and CDR2 (germline): SNHLY, FYNNEI. CDR3 length: 14 residues. J gave up 8 bases and V 4 bases, and 8 bases lay outside the gene matches. CDR3: CASSVLQGARGYTF. DNA for the CDR3: TGTGCCAGCAGTGTGTTACAGGGGGCTAGGGGCTACACCTTC.

This clone has only a few counts. The chain has TRBV3-1 (or the pseudogene TRBV3-2) and TRBJ1-2, with D unresolved. Per the germline V gene, CDR1 is LGHDT and CDR2 is YNNKEL (reference sequence). Between the trimmed V and J ends, which lost 6 bases and 8 bases, there was a span of 22 bases. The CDR3 loop spans 15 amino acids. CDR3 in DNA: TGTGCCAGCAGGCCACCCGGGTTACGAAGCGGGGGCTACACCTTC. It translates to CASRPPGLRSGGYTF.

Of note for this clone: Different DNA sequences within this sample yield the same CDR3. The chain recombines TRBV29-1 with TRBJ1-5; 8 nucleotides agree with TRBD1. The length of the CDR3 is 13 residues. Trimming took 4 bases from V and 2 from J; bases not matched to a gene: 1. Germline CDR1 is SQVTM and CDR2 is ANQGSEA. CDR3 DNA: TGCAGCGTTGCGGACAGGGGCAATCAGCCCCAGCATTTT. It codes for CSVADRGNQPQHF.

About this clone: The identical CDR3 is also encoded by other nucleotide sequences in the sample. This chain joins TRBV19 and TRBJ1-1; D is ambiguous. Per germline, CDR1 LNHDA and CDR2 SQIVND (reference sequence). The CDR3 is 14 amino acids. The V and J ends lost 2 bases and 1 base respectively, with 8 bases between them. The DNA for the CDR3 is TGTGCCAGTAGTATAAACCGGGGGAACACTGAAGCTTTCTTT. Translating it yields CASSINRGNTEAFF.

The rearrangement joins TRBV4-2 to TRBJ1-1; unclear D gene. Germline CDR1 is LGHNA and CDR2 is YNFKEQ. Deletions cut 0 bases from V and 10 bases from J, with 21 bases between. The CDR3 spans 16 residues. For the CDR3, the DNA is TGTGCCAGCAGCCAAGATATTCTAAACAGTCAAGGTGGAGCTTTCTTT. It yields the protein CASSQDILNSQGGAFF.

V gene TRBV7-2 combines with J gene TRBJ2-7, with 13 bases that match TRBD2. Trimming at V came to 3 bases and at J to 3 bases, leaving 8 bases not matched to a gene. Per the germline V gene, CDR1 is SGHTA and CDR2 is FQGNSA. The CDR3 runs to 17 residues. CDR3 nucleotides: TGTGCCAGCAGCTTTGCCGGACTAGCGGGAGTTTTCTACGAGCAGTACTTC. Translated, it gives CASSFAGLAGVFYEQYF. Supplemented by reference TRBV7-2 and TRBJ2-7, the full variable domain reads GAGVSQSPSNKVTEKGKDVELRCDPISGHTALYWYRQSLGQGLEFLIYFQGNSAPDKSGLPSDRFSAERTGGSVSTLTIQRTQQEDSAVYLCASSFAGLAGVFYEQYFGPGTRLTVT.

The chain is built from TRBV5-1 and TRBJ2-4, with D possibly being TRBD1 (6 bases). Trimming shortened V by 5 bases and J by 0 bases, and 15 bases separated the two germline ends. The germline gives CDR1 SGHRS, CDR2 YFSETQ. The CDR3 runs 16 residues. Written as DNA, the CDR3 is TGCGCCAGCAGACCGGACAGACCTCTAGCCAAAAACATTCAGTACTTC. It translates to CASRPDRPLAKNIQYF.

This chain links TRBV28 with TRBJ2-1, with 7 bases fitting TRBD1. CDR3 size: 15 residues. V was pared by 6 bases and J by 6 bases, with 11 bases of the junction left unmatched. Germline V gene data show CDR1 as MDHEN and CDR2 as SYDVKM. The CDR3 nucleotides read TGTGCCAGCAGCCTCGACAGGGCGGTTTCCAATGAGCAGTTCTTC. Residues: CASSLDRAVSNEQFF.

The V gene is TRBV3-1 (or the pseudogene TRBV3-2), the J gene TRBJ2-1, with D uncertain. CDR3 length: 16 residues. Trimming removed 0 bases from V and 8 bases from J, with 17 bases in between. Germline V CDR1 and CDR2: LGHDT, YNNKEL (reference sequence). The CDR3 loop is CASSQDHQVKSYEQFF. The CDR3 DNA sequence: TGTGCCAGCAGCCAAGATCACCAGGTTAAGTCGTATGAGCAGTTCTTC.

The genes are TRBV5-4 and TRBJ2-7; tentative D call: TRBD2 (5 bases). Deletions cut 4 bases from V and 0 bases from J, with 17 bases between. CDR1 is SGHNT and CDR2 is YYREEE in the germline V gene (reference sequence). CDR3 length: 16 amino acids. The CDR3 region has the DNA TGTGCCAGCAGCGTGGGATGGCGGGTAAGCTCCTACGAGCAGTACTTC. Its protein is CASSVGWRVSSYEQYF. Supplemented by reference TRBV5-4 and TRBJ2-7, the full variable domain reads ETGVTQSPTHLIKTRGQQVTLRCSSQSGHNTVSWYQQALGQGPQFIFQYYREEENGRGNFPPRFSGLQFPNYSSELNVNALELDDSALYLCASSVGWRVSSYEQYFGPGTRLTVT.

The V gene is TRBV7-6, the J gene TRBJ2-5, with D perhaps TRBD2 (6 bases). The CDR3 spans 15 residues. Germline V gives CDR1 SGHVS, CDR2 FNYEAQ. V was trimmed by 3 bases and J by 4 bases, leaving 15 bases between them. The CDR3 nucleotides read TGTGCCAGCAGCTTGCGGGACGTCCGAGGAGAGACCCAGTACTTC. Translating gives CASSLRDVRGETQYF.

V gene TRBV13 combines with J gene TRBJ1-3, with D possibly being TRBD1 (5 bases). Germline V gene data show CDR1 as PRHDT and CDR2 as FYEKMQ (reference sequence). V lost 0 bases and J lost 4, with 13 bases in between. The CDR3 contains 16 residues. The CDR3 sequence is CASSLGTRAAGNTIYF. The CDR3 region has the DNA TGTGCCAGCAGCTTAGGAACCAGGGCGGCGGGAAACACCATATATTTT.

The chain recombines TRBV9 with TRBJ1-1; TRBD1 agrees at 8 bases. CDR3 size: 14 residues. Trimming removed 4 bases from V and 2 bases from J; junction bases left unmatched: 4. Germline values: CDR1 SGDLS, CDR2 YYNGEE. The CDR3 spells CASSRGQVNTEAFF. DNA of the CDR3: TGTGCCAGCAGCAGGGGACAGGTAAACACTGAAGCTTTCTTT.

The chain has TRBV27 and TRBJ1-5; D not certain. The CDR3 contains 13 residues. Germline V CDR1 and CDR2: MNHEY, SMNVEV (reference sequence). The V end lost 3 bases, the J end lost 9 bases, and 12 bases lay between the germline ends. The CDR3 DNA sequence: TGTGCCAGCAGTTTTGGGAGCCAGATGCCCCAGCATTTT. Protein: CASSFGSQMPQHF.

This clone was picked up a small number of times. The rearrangement uses TRBV5-5 and TRBJ2-5; weak D call: TRBD1 (5 bases). Trimming shortened V by 10 bases and J by 4 bases, and 20 bases separated the two germline ends. The germline CDR1 and CDR2 sequences are SGHKS and YYEKEE (reference sequence). The CDR3 extends over 14 amino acids. The CDR3 nucleotides read TGTGCCTCTCATCTCCAGGCAGGGCCAGAGACCCAGTACTTC. Protein product: CASHLQAGPETQYF.

A few counts support this clone. The chain employs TRBV20-1 and TRBJ2-7; unclear D gene. V shed 3 bases and J shed 6 bases, with 12 bases lying between them. Germline V lookup: CDR1 DFQATT, CDR2 SNEGSKA (reference sequence). This CDR3 is built from 12 residues. The CDR3 is CSASDQVTEQYF. The CDR3 DNA follows: TGCAGTGCTAGTGACCAGGTAACCGAGCAGTACTTC.

This clone was detected only a few times. The gene calls are TRBV7-8 and TRBJ1-2, with D unclear. The germline V gene encodes CDR1 SGHVS and CDR2 FQNEAQ. The CDR3 length is 15 residues. V gave up 1 base and J gave up 0 bases, with 9 bases separating them. CDR3 sequence (DNA): TGTGCCAGCAGCTTAGGCCCAAGAGCTAACTATGGCTACACCTTC. This codes for CASSLGPRANYGYTF.